This T cell receptor (beta chain) emerged from a study of blood T cells in healthy people across ages. This CDR3 contains 21 residues. CDR1 and CDR2 (germline): DFQATT, SNEGSKA (reference sequence). Worth noting for this clonotype: At one of its ends the junction is not consistent with the germline gene, which may arise from a read error.

For the second PCR, which ran for roughly 6 to 12 cycles, a sample-barcoded 5' primer and a J-beta primer mix were used. TCRdb re-called the 5' RACE reads through MiXCR, storing one row per CDR3 protein. The sample has more than 1,000,000 distinct CDR3 sequences, about 23% seen once. This sample was also put to use in a study of T cells of mothers and their children.

This rearrangement joins TRBV20-1 to TRBJ2-1; TRBD2 matches 10 bases. The sequencing sample was made of blood. The source is a girl aged 2 to 9 in good health. CDR3 residues: CSVRAANLAGAPPSSYNEQFF. For the CDR3, the DNA is TGCAGTGTTAGAGCTGCCAACCTAGCGGGAGCACCACCTAGCTCCTACAATGAGCAGTTCTTC.